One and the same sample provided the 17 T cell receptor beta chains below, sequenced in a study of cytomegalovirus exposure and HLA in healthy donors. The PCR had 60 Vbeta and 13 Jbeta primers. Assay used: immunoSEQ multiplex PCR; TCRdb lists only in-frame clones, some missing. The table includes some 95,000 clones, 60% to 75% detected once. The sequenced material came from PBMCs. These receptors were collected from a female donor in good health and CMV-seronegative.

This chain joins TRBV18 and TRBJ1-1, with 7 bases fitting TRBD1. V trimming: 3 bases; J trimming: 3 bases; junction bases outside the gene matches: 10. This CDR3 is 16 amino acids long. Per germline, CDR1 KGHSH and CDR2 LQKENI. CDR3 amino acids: CASSPLIGTEDTEAFF. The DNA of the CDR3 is TGTGCCAGCTCACCTTTGATCGGGACAGAAGACACTGAAGCTTTCTTT. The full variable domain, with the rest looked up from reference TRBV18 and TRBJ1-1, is NAGVMQNPRHLVRRRGQEARLRCSPMKGHSHVYWYRQLPEEGLKFMVYLQKENIIDESGMPKERFSAEFPKEGPSILRIQQVVRGDSAAYFCASSPLIGTEDTEAFFGQGTRLTVV.

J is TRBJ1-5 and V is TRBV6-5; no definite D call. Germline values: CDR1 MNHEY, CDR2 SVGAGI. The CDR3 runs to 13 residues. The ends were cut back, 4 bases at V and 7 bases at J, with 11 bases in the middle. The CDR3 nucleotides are TGTGCCAGCAGTTCTCTAGCACAGCAGCCCCAGCATTTT. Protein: CASSSLAQQPQHF.

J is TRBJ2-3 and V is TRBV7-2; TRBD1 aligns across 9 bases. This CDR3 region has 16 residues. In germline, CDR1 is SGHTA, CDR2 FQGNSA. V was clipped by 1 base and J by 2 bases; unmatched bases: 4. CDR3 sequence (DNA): TGTGCCAGCAGCTTAGGAGGACAGGGGAACACAGATACGCAGTATTTT. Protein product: CASSLGGQGNTDTQYF. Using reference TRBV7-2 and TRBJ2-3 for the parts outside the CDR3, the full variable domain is GAGVSQSPSNKVTEKGKDVELRCDPISGHTALYWYRQSLGQGLEFLIYFQGNSAPDKSGLPSDRFSAERTGGSVSTLTIQRTQQEDSAVYLCASSLGGQGNTDTQYFGPGTRLTVL.

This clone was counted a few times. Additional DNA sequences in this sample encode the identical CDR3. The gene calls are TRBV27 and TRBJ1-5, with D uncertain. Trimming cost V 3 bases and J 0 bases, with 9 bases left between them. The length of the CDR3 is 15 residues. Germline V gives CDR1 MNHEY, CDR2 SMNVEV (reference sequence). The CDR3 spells CASSFDSYSNQPQHF. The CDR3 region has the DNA TGTGCCAGCAGTTTTGATAGCTATAGCAATCAGCCCCAGCATTTT.

The CDR3 bases are TGTGCCACCAGCAGAGTACAGCTCACTGAAGCTTTCTTT. Translating gives CATSRVQLTEAFF. The gene calls are TRBV15 and TRBJ1-1; D gene uncertain. The CDR3 consists of 13 residues. Germline values: CDR1 LNHNV, CDR2 YYDKDF (reference sequence). Trimming took 1 base from V and 4 from J, leaving 7 bases between them.

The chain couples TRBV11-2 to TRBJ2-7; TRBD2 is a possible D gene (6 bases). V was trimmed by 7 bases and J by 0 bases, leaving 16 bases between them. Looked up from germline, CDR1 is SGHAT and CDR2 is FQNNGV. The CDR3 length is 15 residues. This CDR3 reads CASKGWRESSYEQYF. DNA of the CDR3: TGTGCCAGCAAAGGATGGCGGGAAAGCTCCTACGAGCAGTACTTC.

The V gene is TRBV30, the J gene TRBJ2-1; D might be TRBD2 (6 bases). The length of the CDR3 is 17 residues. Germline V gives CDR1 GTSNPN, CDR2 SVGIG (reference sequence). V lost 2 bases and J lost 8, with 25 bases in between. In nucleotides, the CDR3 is TGTGCCTGGAGTTTAGGCGGCCGGGAGCCCGAGGGCGATGAGCAGTTCTTC. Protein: CAWSLGGREPEGDEQFF.

The CDR3 sequence is CSVVLSSYNEQFF. The CDR3 DNA follows: TGCAGCGTTGTCCTTAGCTCCTACAATGAGCAGTTCTTC. The genes are TRBV29-1 and TRBJ2-1; D unclear. Germline CDR1 reads SQVTM; CDR2 reads ANQGSEA. The ends were cut back, 4 bases at V and 0 bases at J, with 7 bases in the middle. CDR3 length: 13 residues.

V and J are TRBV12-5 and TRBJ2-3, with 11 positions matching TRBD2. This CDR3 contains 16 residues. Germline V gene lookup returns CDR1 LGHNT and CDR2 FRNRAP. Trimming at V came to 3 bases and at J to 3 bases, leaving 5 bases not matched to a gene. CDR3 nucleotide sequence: TGTGCTAGTGGTTTACTTCTAGCGGGGGGAACAGATACGCAGTATTTT. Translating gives CASGLLLAGGTDTQYF.

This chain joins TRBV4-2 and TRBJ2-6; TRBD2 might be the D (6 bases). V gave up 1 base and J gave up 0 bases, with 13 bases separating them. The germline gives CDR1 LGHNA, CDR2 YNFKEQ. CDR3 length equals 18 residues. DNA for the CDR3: TGTGCCAGCAGCCAAGCGGTGGAGGGGAGCTCTGGGGCCAACGTCCTGACTTTC. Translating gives CASSQAVEGSSGANVLTF.

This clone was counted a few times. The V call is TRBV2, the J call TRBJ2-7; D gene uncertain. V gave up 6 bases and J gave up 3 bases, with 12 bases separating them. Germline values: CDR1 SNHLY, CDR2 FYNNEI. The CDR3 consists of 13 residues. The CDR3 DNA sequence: TGTGCCAGCAGCGTAAAAAATCTCTACGAGCAGTACTTC. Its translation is CASSVKNLYEQYF.

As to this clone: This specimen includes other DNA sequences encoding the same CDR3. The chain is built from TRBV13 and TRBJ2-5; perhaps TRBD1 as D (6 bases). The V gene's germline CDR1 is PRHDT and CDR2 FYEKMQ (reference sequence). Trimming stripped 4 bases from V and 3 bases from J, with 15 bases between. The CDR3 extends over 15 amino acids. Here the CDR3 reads CASSSSRGKEETQYF. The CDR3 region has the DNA TGTGCCAGCAGCTCTTCCAGGGGTAAAGAAGAGACCCAGTACTTC.

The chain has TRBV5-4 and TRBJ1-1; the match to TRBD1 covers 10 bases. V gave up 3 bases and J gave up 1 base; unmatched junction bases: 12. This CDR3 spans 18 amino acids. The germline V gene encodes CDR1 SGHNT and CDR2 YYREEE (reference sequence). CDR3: CASSSNRGQGFKNTEAFF. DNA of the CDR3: TGTGCCAGCAGCTCTAACCGGGGACAGGGGTTCAAGAACACTGAAGCTTTCTTT.

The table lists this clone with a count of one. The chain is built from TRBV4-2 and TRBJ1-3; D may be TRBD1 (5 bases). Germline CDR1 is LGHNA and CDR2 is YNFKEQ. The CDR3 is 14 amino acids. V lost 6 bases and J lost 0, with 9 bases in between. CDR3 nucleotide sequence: TGTGCCAGCAGGGACGACAGCTCTGGAAACACCATATATTTT. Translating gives CASRDDSSGNTIYF.

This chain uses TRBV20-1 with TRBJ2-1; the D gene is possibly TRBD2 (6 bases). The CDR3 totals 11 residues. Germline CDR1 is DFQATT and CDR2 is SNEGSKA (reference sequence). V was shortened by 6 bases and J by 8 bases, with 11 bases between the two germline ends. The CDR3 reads CSAREDHEQFF. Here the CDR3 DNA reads TGCAGTGCGAGGGAGGACCATGAGCAGTTCTTC.

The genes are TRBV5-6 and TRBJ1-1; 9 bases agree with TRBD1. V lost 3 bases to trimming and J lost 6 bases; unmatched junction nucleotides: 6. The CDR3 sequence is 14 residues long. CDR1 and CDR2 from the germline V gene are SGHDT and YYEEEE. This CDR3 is CASSSPGQGPEAFF. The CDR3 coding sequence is TGTGCCAGCAGCTCCCCGGGACAGGGACCTGAAGCTTTCTTT.

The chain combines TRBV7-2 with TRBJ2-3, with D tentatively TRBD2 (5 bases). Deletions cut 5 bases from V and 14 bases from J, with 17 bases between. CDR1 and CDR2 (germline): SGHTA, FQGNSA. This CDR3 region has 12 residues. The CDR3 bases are TGTGCCAGCAGCCCGCGGACTGAATCCCGGTATTTT. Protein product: CASSPRTESRYF.